A single T cell receptor (beta chain) is shown here with its context. Its antigen remains unidentified. UMI-tagged 5'RACE template switching yielded the TCR beta cDNA. TCRdb re-called the 5' RACE reads, yielding one record per CDR3 amino acid sequence without DNA. This sample's clone table lists under 600,000 distinct CDR3 sequences. This CDR3 contains 14 residues. Germline CDR1 is MDHEN and CDR2 is SYDVKM. This specimen comes from a study of T cells expressing NK-cell markers. In the study overall: It was sorted CD3+CD56-NKG2C+, CD3+CD56+NKG2C- and CD3+CD56+NKG2C+ T cells that provided the TCR beta repertoires. Overall study results and limits: Also leading the CD3+CD56-NKG2C+ fraction in several donors were these clonotypes. Dominant NKG2C+ clonotypes were found to form about 1.0-7.5% of CD8+ T cells in about six donors.

V usage is TRBV28 and J usage is TRBJ1-1; as DNA is missing, the TRBD1 call by TCRdb cannot be tested. The sequence came from a woman aged 45-59 years in good health. Sequences were obtained from blood T cells: a sorted CD56 or NKG2C T cell subset, CD4+ or CD8+ T cells, or bulk PBMC T cells (not recorded which). CDR3 sequence reads: CARGPLEGDTEAFF.